What follows are 20 T cell receptor beta chains derived from one specimen sequenced in a study of regulatory T cells in long-lasting Graves disease (dated by TCRdb to the early 2020s). Libraries were built with multiplex PCR. Reads for this sample came from an Illumina HiSeq 4000. To build TCR beta libraries, CDR3 regions were amplified by Arm-PCR using iRepertoire HTBI primers. Clones were called with MiXCR by TCRdb after fastp trimmed the public reads at Q25, and only in-frame beta chains were retained. Rows with a matching CDR3 protein are joined into one entry that keeps the most common DNA and genes. In all, the sample holds some 250,000 distinct CDR3 sequences, and around 17% of those were seen once. About 20% of the sample belongs to the ten largest clones. The time point label, as the study defines it: newly diagnosed GD, antithyroid drugs for less than 3 months. RNA was extracted from PBMCs in TRIzol for both TCR sequencing and RNA sequencing.

The sequencing here drew on peripheral blood mononuclear cells (PBMCs), taken at new diagnosis, from a patient treated with antithyroid drugs. The receptors here all came from a female donor with Graves disease.

This chain links TRBV11-2 with TRBJ2-7; 14 nucleotides line up with TRBD2. CDR3 length equals 17 residues. Germline assignment: CDR1 SGHAT and CDR2 FQNNGV. Trimming cost V 5 bases and J 0 bases; bases outside gene matches: 6. The CDR3 loop reads CASSPGLAGVLSYEQYF. CDR3 nucleotide sequence: TGTGCCAGCAGCCCGGGACTAGCGGGAGTTCTCTCCTACGAGCAGTACTTC.

The chain recombines TRBV24-1 with TRBJ2-1, with D unclear. Trimming left V 8 bases short and J 0 bases short, with 13 bases between. Germline lookup yields CDR1 KGHDR and CDR2 SFDVKD. This CDR3 is built from 15 residues. CDR3 coding DNA: TGTGCCACCACCCCGGGCAGCAGCTCCTACAATGAGCAGTTCTTC. Its translation: CATTPGSSSYNEQFF.

This clonotype was seen ten or more times. This chain uses TRBV7-6 with TRBJ2-7; 8 nucleotides align to TRBD2. V dropped 4 bases and J dropped 4; count of bases not matched to a gene: 9. The CDR3 contains 15 residues. Germline values: CDR1 SGHVS, CDR2 FNYEAQ. CDR3 in amino acids: CASSSGVGLVYEQYF. Written as DNA, the CDR3 is TGTGCCAGCAGCTCAGGTGTGGGACTAGTGTACGAGCAGTACTTC.

This clonotype was seen repeatedly, ten times or more. This chain links TRBV27 with TRBJ2-7, with D tentatively TRBD2 (6 bases). With 5 bases removed from V and 0 bases from J, the gap between germline ends came to 14 bases. Germline lookup yields CDR1 MNHEY and CDR2 SMNVEV (reference sequence). The CDR3 has 15 amino acids. The CDR3 coding sequence is TGTGCCAGCAGTACCGCTAGCGTATACTCCTACGAGCAGTACTTC. Translation: CASSTASVYSYEQYF.

The table lists this clonotype with many counts. The chain uses TRBV11-1 and TRBJ2-3, with D unresolved. CDR1 is SGHAT and CDR2 is FQDESV in the germline V gene (reference sequence). V gave up 5 bases and J gave up 7 bases, with 13 bases separating them. The CDR3 loop spans 13 amino acids. CDR3 region: CASSPPLSHTQYF. The CDR3 DNA reads TGTGCCAGCAGCCCCCCGCTTTCCCATACGCAGTATTTT.

This clonotype was recorded at least ten times. The CDR3 loop reads CASTLGGSEAFF. For the CDR3, the DNA is TGTGCCAGCACCCTTGGGGGGTCTGAAGCTTTCTTT. This rearrangement joins TRBV28 to TRBJ1-1, with D perhaps TRBD1 (5 bases). Per germline, CDR1 MDHEN and CDR2 SYDVKM. V was shortened by 7 bases and J by 6 bases, with 12 bases between the two germline ends. The CDR3 contains 12 residues. The complete variable domain, with remaining parts taken from reference TRBV28 and TRBJ1-1, reads DVKVTQSSRYLVKRTGEKVFLECVQDMDHENMFWYRQDPGLGLRLIYFSYDVKMKEKGDIPEGYSVSREKKERFSLILESASTNQTSMYLCASTLGGSEAFFGQGTRLTVV.

The gene calls are TRBV10-3 and TRBJ1-5; D not resolved. The V gene lost 0 bases and the J gene lost 4 bases, with 7 bases spanning the gap. Germline assignment: CDR1 ENHRY and CDR2 SYGVKD. The CDR3 has 14 residues. CDR3: CAISESPINQPQHF. DNA of the CDR3: TGTGCCATCAGTGAGTCACCTATTAATCAGCCCCAGCATTTT.

This clonotype was observed at least ten times. The chain links TRBV10-3 to TRBJ1-4; D remains ambiguous. Deletions cut 2 bases from V and 5 bases from J, with 12 bases between. Looked up from germline, CDR1 is ENHRY and CDR2 is SYGVKD. CDR3 length: 15 amino acids. This CDR3 reads CAISEGGRRNEKLFF. The CDR3 DNA reads as TGTGCCATCAGTGAGGGCGGCCGCAGAAATGAAAAACTGTTTTTT.

In this sample, this clonotype turned up many times. The gene calls are TRBV7-8 and TRBJ1-2, with 10 bases aligning to TRBD1. From germline, CDR1 is SGHVS and CDR2 FQNEAQ. The V segment lost 5 bases and the J segment 5 bases; nucleotides outside the gene matches: 20. The CDR3 runs 19 residues. This CDR3 reads CASSRQSPLTGGSEYGYTF. Written as DNA, the CDR3 is TGTGCCAGCAGCCGCCAGTCTCCCCTGACAGGGGGCTCAGAGTATGGCTACACCTTC. Complete variable domain (other parts from reference TRBV7-8 and TRBJ1-2): GAGVSQSPRYKVAKRGQDVALRCDPISGHVSLFWYQQALGQGPEFLTYFQNEAQLDKSGLPSDRFFAERPEGSVSTLKIQRTQQEDSAVYLCASSRQSPLTGGSEYGYTFGSGTRLTVV.

This clonotype turned up a few times. This is likely an artifact of a read error, given a far larger clone one base away. CDR3 sequence (DNA): TGTGCCAGCAGCCTAACTAGCGGGAGGGGAGAGACCCATTACTTC. The encoded protein is CASSLTSGRGETHYF. The chain links TRBV7-2 to TRBJ2-5; 13 nucleotides line up with TRBD2. The CDR3 sequence is 15 residues long. Germline assignment: CDR1 SGHTA and CDR2 FQGNSA.

This clonotype has ten or more counts. The chain has TRBV20-1 and TRBJ2-7, with D hard to call. This CDR3 has 14 amino acids. The V and J ends lost 6 bases and 4 bases respectively, with 19 bases between them. Germline CDR1 reads DFQATT; CDR2 reads SNEGSKA (reference sequence). The CDR3 loop is CSAPGPMGYYEQYF. The CDR3 nucleotides read TGCAGTGCGCCCGGCCCAATGGGGTATTACGAGCAGTACTTC.

This clonotype was seen ten or more times. This chain uses TRBV7-2 with TRBJ2-3; a weak D match, TRBD2 (6 bases). The CDR3 runs to 14 residues. CDR1 is SGHTA and CDR2 is FQGNSA in the germline V gene. The V end was cut by 3 bases, the J end by 4 bases, with 11 bases between. The CDR3 DNA reads as TGTGCCAGCAGCTTGGACTATACGGCAGATACGCAGTATTTT. Encoded protein: CASSLDYTADTQYF.

As for this clonotype: A read error likely explains this, since a far larger clone differs by one base. The chain combines TRBV11-3 with TRBJ1-1; D not certain. This CDR3 has 12 amino acids. From germline, CDR1 is SGHNT and CDR2 YENEEA. Trimming pared 0 bases from V and 3 bases from J, leaving 2 bases between. The DNA for the CDR3 is TGTGCCAGCAGCTTAGAGGACACTGAAGCTTTCTTT. This encodes CASSLEDTEAFF.

There are many counts of this clonotype. The chain employs TRBV27 and TRBJ2-2, with D uncertain. V dropped 6 bases and J dropped 5 bases, with 10 bases sitting between them. There are 13 residues in the CDR3. Germline CDR1 and CDR2: MNHEY and SMNVEV (reference sequence). The CDR3 DNA reads as TGTGCCAGCAGCTCCAGGCATACCGGGGAGCTGTTTTTT. This gives the protein CASSSRHTGELFF.

At least ten counts were recorded for this clonotype. The gene calls are TRBV7-2 and TRBJ2-7, with D unclear. CDR3 length equals 12 residues. In germline, CDR1 is SGHTA, CDR2 FQGNSA. Trimming stripped 5 bases from V and 5 bases from J, with 10 bases between. The CDR3 bases are TGTGCCAGCAGCCATGGTGTCGACGAGCAGTACTTC. Protein sequence: CASSHGVDEQYF.

In the case of this clonotype: The final CDR3 position lacks the conserved phenylalanine or tryptophan, pointing to a likely read error. This sequence joins TRBV5-4 and TRBJ1-2; D remains ambiguous. V lost 4 bases and J lost 3, with 16 bases in between. The germline V gene has CDR1 SGHNT and CDR2 YYREEE (reference sequence). This CDR3 region has 15 residues. Here the CDR3 DNA reads TGTGCCAGCAGCGACTGGGCCGGGCGGGACTATGGCTACACCCTC. Its protein product is CASSDWAGRDYGYTL.

This clonotype was detected ten times or more. The chain has TRBV7-9 and TRBJ2-5; 12 bases match TRBD2. The ends lost 4 bases at V and 4 bases at J; junction bases unmatched: 10. The germline V gene has CDR1 SEHNR and CDR2 FQNEAQ (reference sequence). The CDR3 is made up of 17 amino acids. This CDR3 is CASSSSSGRVLLETQYF. Written as DNA, the CDR3 is TGTGCCAGCAGCTCCTCTAGCGGGAGGGTGTTGTTAGAGACCCAGTACTTC.

This clonotype came up a few times. The rearrangement uses TRBV7-8 and TRBJ2-3; no clear D gene. With 5 bases removed from V and 5 bases from J, the gap between germline ends came to 11 bases. CDR3 length: 13 residues. In germline, CDR1 is SGHVS, CDR2 FQNEAQ. CDR3 sequence (DNA): TGTGCCAGCAGCGTCCTGATCGTAGATACGCAGTATTTT. It codes for CASSVLIVDTQYF.

This clonotype has ten or more counts. V and J are TRBV12-5 and TRBJ2-3; possibly TRBD2 for D (6 bases). Looked up from germline, CDR1 is LGHNT and CDR2 is FRNRAP. V shed 1 base and J shed 2 bases, with 10 bases lying between them. The CDR3 consists of 15 residues. CDR3 residues: CASGLGGTFTDTQYF. CDR3 coding DNA: TGTGCTAGTGGTTTGGGGGGGACTTTCACAGATACGCAGTATTTT. The whole variable domain, filled in from reference TRBV12-5 and TRBJ2-3, reads DARVTQTPRHKVTEMGQEVTMRCQPILGHNTVFWYRQTMMQGLELLAYFRNRAPLDDSGMPKDRFSAEMPDATLATLKIQPSEPRDSAVYFCASGLGGTFTDTQYFGPGTRLTVL.

On this clonotype: A far more abundant clone sits one base away, making this likely a read error. The V call is TRBV7-2, the J call TRBJ2-1; 13 bases align to TRBD2. CDR1 and CDR2 from the germline V gene are SGHTA and FQGNSA. V gave up 8 bases and J gave up 6 bases; unmatched junction bases: 10. This CDR3 is 16 amino acids long. The CDR3 loop reads CASGPRTSGRGNEQFF. For the CDR3, the DNA is TGTGCCAGCGGCCCTCGGACTAGCGGGAGAGGCAATGAGCAGTTCTTC. The full variable domain, completed using reference TRBV7-2 and TRBJ2-1, is GAGVSQSPSNKVTEKGKDVELRCDPISGHTALYWYRQSLGQGLEFLIYFQGNSAPDKSGLPSDRFSAERTGGSVSTLTIQRTQQEDSAVYLCASGPRTSGRGNEQFFGPGTRLTVL.